This TCR beta chain stems from a study of T cell repertoires in cytomegalovirus infection. Study results and limitations: Accumulated public TCR beta family frequency recognized individuals carrying CMV together with the relevant HLA. Ex vivo responses were dominated by HLA-C-restricted CMV-specific TCR beta clonotypes.

Using its own MiXCR run on the reads, TCRdb lists one record per CDR3 protein. The profile covers 490,000 or so distinct CDR3 sequences, with around 11% appearing a single time and roughly 10% taken by the ten largest. Germline V CDR1 and CDR2: SGHRS, YFSETQ. CDR3 size: 14 residues. V lost 4 bases, J lost 0 bases, and 10 bases lay in between. This clonotype showed up many times. The antigen remains unidentified. This chain connects TRBV5-1 to TRBJ2-5; either TRBD1 or TRBD2 may supply D (5 bases each). The sample was PBMCs. The TCR sequence derives from a human donor in good health (CMV status not recorded). Some clones in this sample may be carry-over from other donors' samples. CDR3 sequence reads: CASSLGTDQETQYF. CDR3 coding DNA: TGCGCCAGCAGCCTCGGGACGGACCAAGAGACCCAGTACTTC.